Described below is a single T cell receptor (beta chain) sequence and its context. Original processing methods: From reference gene primer amplification, estimates of nucleated cell counts were derived. Generated by immunoSEQ multiplex PCR, the TCRdb table keeps only in-frame clones and is missing some. V and J calls and clone size are copied from that table; D and trimming were computed from the DNA. The repertoire holds about half a million clones, with approximately 85% as singletons. These data are taken from a study of blood T cell repertoires in COVID-19. Overall study: The United States, Italy and Spain were the sources of the acute and convalescent COVID-19 samples. PBMCs, B-cell-depleted T cells, or T cells were the source of the cDNA or gDNA that made up the material.

The trim removed 5 bases at V and 7 bases at J, leaving 29 bases unmatched. Germline-derived CDR1 and CDR2 are LNHDA and SQIVND (reference sequence). The CDR3 loop spans 24 amino acids. The clonotype comes from a human donor in a cohort sampled during active COVID-19. The specimen was peripheral blood. This chain links TRBV19 with TRBJ2-1; 16 positions agree with TRBD2. The CDR3: CASSSLVGRHPGLAGGLGLNEQFF. In nucleotides, the CDR3 is TGTGCCAGTAGTTCTCTAGTGGGACGGCACCCGGGACTAGCGGGAGGGCTGGGGTTGAATGAGCAGTTCTTC. Full variable domain (remainder filled in from reference TRBV19 and TRBJ2-1): DGGITQSPKYLFRKEGQNVTLSCEQNLNHDAMYWYRQDPGQGLRLIYYSQIVNDFQKGDIAEGYSVSREKKESFPLTVTSAQKNPTAFYLCASSSLVGRHPGLAGGLGLNEQFFGPGTRLTVL.